The rows below give T cell receptor beta chains drawn from one sample of a study of Ad26.COV2.S vaccination and SARS-CoV-2 variants. Using immunoSEQ multiplex PCR, the repertoire was profiled, and TCRdb retains in-frame clones only, with some absent. The sample consists of over 200,000 clones, around nine tenths of them appearing once. The material was peripheral blood, obtained in a trial of Ad26.COV2.S vaccine versus placebo. Receptors were obtained from a person between 18 and 65 years old who received the Ad26.COV2.S COVID-19 vaccine or a placebo. Both conserved end residues are part of each CDR3. A D gene is named only where the DNA matches it firmly. Size values are once, few and many counts, or a class for expanded clones, and some rows have none.

-	TRBV4-1	TRBJ2-2	-	TGCGCCAGCAGCCAAGTTGTCTTCTCGAACACCGGGGAGCTGTTTTTT	CASSQVVFSNTGELFF
-	TRBV28	TRBJ1-2	-	TGTGCCAGCAGTTTTCCTACAGGCGGGTATGGCTACACCTTC	CASSFPTGGYGYTF
once	TRBV6-2/TRBV6-3	TRBJ2-2	-	TGTGCCAGCAGTGACACCGGGGAGCTGTTTTTT	CASSDTGELFF
-	TRBV6-4	TRBJ2-1	-	TGTGCCAGCAGTGACTCGGGAAGCGGTTACAATGAGCAGTTCTTC	CASSDSGSGYNEQFF
-	TRBV7-9	TRBJ1-2	-	TGTGCCAGCAGCCCGCGGACGGCGGTGGGAAAGGGCTACACCTTC	CASSPRTAVGKGYTF
-	TRBV5-4	TRBJ2-7	TRBD2	TGTGCCAGCAGCTTAGAGGTTAGCGGGAGTTACGAGCAGTACTTC	CASSLEVSGSYEQYF
-	TRBV10-3	TRBJ2-7	TRBD2	TGTGCCATCAGCGGGACTAGCGGTCTCTACGAGCAGTACTTC	CAISGTSGLYEQYF
-	TRBV13	TRBJ2-5	TRBD2	TGTGCCAGCAGCCCCACTAGCGGGGGGAGAGAGACCCAGTACTTC	CASSPTSGGRETQYF
-	TRBV7-8	TRBJ1-3	TRBD1	TGTGCCAGCAGCTTAGGCCTTGGGACAGGTGGAAACACCATATATTTT	CASSLGLGTGGNTIYF
-	TRBV9	TRBJ2-7	TRBD1	TGTGCCAGCAGCGGACAGGGAATCGGCGAGCAGTACTTC	CASSGQGIGEQYF
-	TRBV19	TRBJ1-2	-	TGTGCCAGTAGTATGAAGGTGGATAGTGGCTACACCTTC	CASSMKVDSGYTF
-	TRBV19	TRBJ1-2	-	TGTGCCAGTAGTAGATCTATTGAGGAGGGTTATGGCTACACCTTC	CASSRSIEEGYGYTF
-	TRBV10-3	TRBJ2-7	TRBD1	TGTGCCATCGGGACAGCCCGGGAGCAGTACTTC	CAIGTAREQYF
-	TRBV19	TRBJ1-6	-	TGTGCCAGTAGTACGAAAAGGACGGCGGCGTTAAGTTCACCCCTCCACTTT	CASSTKRTAALSSPLHF
-	TRBV28	TRBJ2-6	TRBD1	TGTGCCACGTCACGACGGGTCGGGACAGGGGGAAGGGGGGCCAACGTCCTGACTTTC	CATSRRVGTGGRGANVLTF
once	TRBV28	TRBJ2-7	TRBD2	TGTGCCAGCCGGGGGGGCGGGAGTCACCACGAGCAGTACTTC	CASRGGGSHHEQYF
-	TRBV7-2	TRBJ2-1	TRBD2	TGTGCCAGCAGCTTACGAGCGGGGACGAGCTCCTACAATGAGCAGTTCTTC	CASSLRAGTSSYNEQFF
-	TRBV10-3	TRBJ2-1	TRBD1	TGTGCCATTGGGACAGGGGGCTTCAATGAGCAGTTCTTC	CAIGTGGFNEQFF
-	TRBV11-2	TRBJ1-3	TRBD1	TGTGCCAGCAGCCTTATGCCGGGACAGACAGGAAACACCATATATTTT	CASSLMPGQTGNTIYF
-	TRBV19	TRBJ1-5	-	TGTGCCAGTAGTATCGGGACGGGGAATCAGCCCCAGCATTTT	CASSIGTGNQPQHF
-	TRBV10-3	TRBJ2-7	-	TGTGCCATCAGTGAATGGGGGACGGGGAGCTCCTACGAGCAGTACTTC	CAISEWGTGSSYEQYF
-	TRBV28	TRBJ1-5	-	TGTGCCAGCAGTTTACTCGGTCAGCCCCAGCATTTT	CASSLLGQPQHF
-	TRBV14	TRBJ1-2	-	TGTGCCAGCAGCCAAGGTTGGGGGAAGGATGGCTACACCTTC	CASSQGWGKDGYTF
few	TRBV6-5	TRBJ2-5	TRBD1	TGTGCCAGCTCTAGGGACAGCCAAGAGACCCAGTACTTC	CASSRDSQETQYF
-	TRBV11-1	TRBJ2-3	-	TGTGCCAGCAGCAGTGACAGGCCAGATACGCAGTATTTT	CASSSDRPDTQYF
-	TRBV6-5	TRBJ2-1	TRBD1	TGTGCCAGCAGTTCTGACAGGGTCTCCTACAATGAGCAGTTCTTC	CASSSDRVSYNEQFF
-	TRBV21-1	TRBJ1-4	-	TGTGCCAGCAGCAAATTACAGGGGAGAGATGAAAAACTGTTTTTT	CASSKLQGRDEKLFF
few	TRBV28	TRBJ2-7	TRBD1	TGTGCCAGCAGTTTCCCGGGACAGGGGGCCTGCGAGCAGTACTTC	CASSFPGQGACEQYF
-	TRBV9	TRBJ2-3	TRBD2	TGTGCCAGCAGCGCGACTAGCGACCCTTGGGATACGCAGTATTTT	CASSATSDPWDTQYF
-	TRBV30	TRBJ2-1	-	TGTGCCTGGAGTGTACCCTCCCAGGGTTACAATGAGCAGTTCTTC	CAWSVPSQGYNEQFF
-	TRBV4-1	TRBJ2-1	TRBD2	TGCGCCAGCAGCCCAAGTGGGACTAGCGGGGAGAATGAGCAGTTCTTC	CASSPSGTSGENEQFF
-	TRBV29-1	TRBJ1-1	TRBD1	TGCAGCGTCGCCACAGGGGCCGGTAAGGGAGCTTTCTTT	CSVATGAGKGAFF
-	TRBV7-9	TRBJ2-1	-	TGTGCCAGCAGCTTAGCCCGGACACCCGGGTACAATGAGCAGTTCTTC	CASSLARTPGYNEQFF
-	TRBV9	TRBJ2-2	-	TGTGCCAGCAGCGTAGGATCAGGGGTCTCCGGGGAGCTGTTTTTT	CASSVGSGVSGELFF
-	TRBV18	TRBJ2-1	TRBD1	TGTGCCAGCTCACAGGACAGGGGAGATGAGCAGTTCTTC	CASSQDRGDEQFF
-	TRBV5-4	TRBJ2-3	-	TGTGCCAGCAGCTTTAACTCAGATACGCAGTATTTT	CASSFNSDTQYF
-	TRBV6-5	TRBJ2-7	TRBD2	TGTGCCAGCAGTCGAATGACTAGCGGGAGTCACGAGCAGTACTTC	CASSRMTSGSHEQYF
-	TRBV28	TRBJ2-1	TRBD2	TGTGCCAGCACCCTGCAGCGGGGGGGCCCCGAGCAGTTCTTC	CASTLQRGGPEQFF
-	TRBV28	TRBJ2-7	-	TGTGCCAGCAGTTTTGGCCCCTACGAGCAGTACTTC	CASSFGPYEQYF
-	TRBV7-9	TRBJ2-7	-	TGTGCCAGCAGCTTATACGTAGGCAGGGTAGTCCTCTACGAGCAGTACTTC	CASSLYVGRVVLYEQYF
-	TRBV7-9	TRBJ2-1	TRBD1	TGTGCCAGCAGCCCTCCCCCGGGGACAGGTAACTACAATGAGCAGTTCTTC	CASSPPPGTGNYNEQFF
few	TRBV27	TRBJ2-3	-	TGTGCCAGCAGTTCTACAGATACGCAGTATTTT	CASSSTDTQYF